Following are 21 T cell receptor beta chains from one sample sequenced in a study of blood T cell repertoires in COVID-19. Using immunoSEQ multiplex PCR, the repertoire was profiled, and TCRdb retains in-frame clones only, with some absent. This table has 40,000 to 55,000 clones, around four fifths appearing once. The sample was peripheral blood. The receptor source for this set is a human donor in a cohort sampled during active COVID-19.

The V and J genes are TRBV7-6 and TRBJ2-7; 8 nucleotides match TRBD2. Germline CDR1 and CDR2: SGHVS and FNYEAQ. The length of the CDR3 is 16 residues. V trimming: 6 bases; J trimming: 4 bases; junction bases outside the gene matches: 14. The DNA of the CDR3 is TGTGCCAGCAGTTCCCTCCCGATAGCGGGGTTATACGAGCAGTACTTC. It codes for CASSSLPIAGLYEQYF.

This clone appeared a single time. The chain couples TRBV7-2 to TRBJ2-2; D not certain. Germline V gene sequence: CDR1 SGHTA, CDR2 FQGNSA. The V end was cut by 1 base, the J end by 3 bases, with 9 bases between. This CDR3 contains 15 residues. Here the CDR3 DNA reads TGTGCCAGCAGCTTAGATCCCCACTACACCGGGGAGCTGTTTTTT. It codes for CASSLDPHYTGELFF. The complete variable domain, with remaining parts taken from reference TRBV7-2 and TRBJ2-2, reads GAGVSQSPSNKVTEKGKDVELRCDPISGHTALYWYRQSLGQGLEFLIYFQGNSAPDKSGLPSDRFSAERTGGSVSTLTIQRTQQEDSAVYLCASSLDPHYTGELFFGEGSRLTVL.

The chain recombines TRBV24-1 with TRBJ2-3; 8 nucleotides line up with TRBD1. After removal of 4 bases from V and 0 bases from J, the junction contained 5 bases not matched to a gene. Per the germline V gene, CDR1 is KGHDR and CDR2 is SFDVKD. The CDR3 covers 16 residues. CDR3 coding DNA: TGTGCCACCAGTGACCCAGGGGGCCCAAGCACAGATACGCAGTATTTT. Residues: CATSDPGGPSTDTQYF.

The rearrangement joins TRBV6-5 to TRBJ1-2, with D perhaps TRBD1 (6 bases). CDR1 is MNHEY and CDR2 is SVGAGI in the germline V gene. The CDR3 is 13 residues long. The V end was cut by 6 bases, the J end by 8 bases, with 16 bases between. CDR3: CASSLQGAYGYTF. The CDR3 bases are TGTGCCAGCAGCTTACAGGGTGCCTACGGCTACACCTTC.

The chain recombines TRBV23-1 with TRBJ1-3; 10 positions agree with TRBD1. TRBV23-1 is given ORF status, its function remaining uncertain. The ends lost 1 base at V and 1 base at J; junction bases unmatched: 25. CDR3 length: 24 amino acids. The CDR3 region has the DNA TGCGCCAGCAGTCAATTTACGAGAACCCGTCCGGGACAGGGGATTCCTTCATCTGGAAACACCATATATTTT. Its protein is CASSQFTRTRPGQGIPSSGNTIYF.

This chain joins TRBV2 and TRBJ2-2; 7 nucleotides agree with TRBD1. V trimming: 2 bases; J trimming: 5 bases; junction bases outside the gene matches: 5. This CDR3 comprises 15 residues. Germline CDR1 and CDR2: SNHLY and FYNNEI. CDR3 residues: CASSERDSATGELFF. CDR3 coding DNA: TGTGCCAGCAGTGAACGGGACAGCGCAACCGGGGAGCTGTTTTTT.

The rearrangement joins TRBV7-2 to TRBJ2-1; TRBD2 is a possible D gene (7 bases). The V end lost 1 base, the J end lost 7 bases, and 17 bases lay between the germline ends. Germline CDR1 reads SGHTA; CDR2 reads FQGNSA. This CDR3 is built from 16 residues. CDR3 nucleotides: TGTGCCAGCAGCTTAGGGCGGTGGGGGGGCGTAAATGAGCAGTTCTTC. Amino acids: CASSLGRWGGVNEQFF.

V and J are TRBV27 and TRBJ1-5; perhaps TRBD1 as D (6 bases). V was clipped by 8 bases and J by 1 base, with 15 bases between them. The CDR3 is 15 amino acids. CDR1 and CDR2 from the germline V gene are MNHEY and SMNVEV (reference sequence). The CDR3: CASAAKQGSNQPQHF. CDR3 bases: TGTGCCAGCGCCGCAAAGCAGGGGAGCAATCAGCCCCAGCATTTT.

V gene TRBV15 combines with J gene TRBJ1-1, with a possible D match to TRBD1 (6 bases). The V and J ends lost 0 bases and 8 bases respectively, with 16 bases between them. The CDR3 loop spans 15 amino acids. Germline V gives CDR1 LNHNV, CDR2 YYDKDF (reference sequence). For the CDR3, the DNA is TGTGCCACCAGCAGAGATCTGGGGGAGGGGGAAGAAGCTTTCTTT. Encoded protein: CATSRDLGEGEEAFF.

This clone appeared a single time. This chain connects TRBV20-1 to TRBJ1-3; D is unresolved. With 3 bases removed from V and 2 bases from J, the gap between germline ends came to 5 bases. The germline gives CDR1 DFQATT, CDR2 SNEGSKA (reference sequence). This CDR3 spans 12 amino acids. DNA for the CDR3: TGCAGTGCTAGTAGCGCTGGAAACACCATATATTTT. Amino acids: CSASSAGNTIYF.

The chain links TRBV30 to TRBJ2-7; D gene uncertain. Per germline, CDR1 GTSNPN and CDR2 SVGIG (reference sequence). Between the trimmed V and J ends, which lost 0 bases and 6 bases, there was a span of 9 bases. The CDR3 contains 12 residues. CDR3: CAWSVQSLEQYF. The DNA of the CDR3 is TGTGCCTGGAGTGTACAGTCTCTCGAGCAGTACTTC.

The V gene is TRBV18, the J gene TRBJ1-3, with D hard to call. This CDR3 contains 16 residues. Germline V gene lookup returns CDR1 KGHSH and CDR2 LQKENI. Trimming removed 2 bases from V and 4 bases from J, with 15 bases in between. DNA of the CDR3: TGTGCCAGCTCACCAATCGACACAGTCTTAGGAAACACCATATATTTT. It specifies CASSPIDTVLGNTIYF.

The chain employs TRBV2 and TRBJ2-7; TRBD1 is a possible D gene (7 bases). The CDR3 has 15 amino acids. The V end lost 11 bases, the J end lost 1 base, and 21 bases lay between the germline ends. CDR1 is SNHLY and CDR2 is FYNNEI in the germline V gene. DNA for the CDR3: TGTGCCGCGAGGAGGGGGCATACCCTGTCCTACGAGCAGTACTTC. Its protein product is CAARRGHTLSYEQYF.

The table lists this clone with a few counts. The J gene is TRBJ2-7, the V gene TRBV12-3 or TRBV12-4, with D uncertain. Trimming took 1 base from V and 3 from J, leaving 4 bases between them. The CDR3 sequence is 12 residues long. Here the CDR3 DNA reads TGTGCCAGCAGTTTAGGTTACTACGAGCAGTACTTC. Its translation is CASSLGYYEQYF.

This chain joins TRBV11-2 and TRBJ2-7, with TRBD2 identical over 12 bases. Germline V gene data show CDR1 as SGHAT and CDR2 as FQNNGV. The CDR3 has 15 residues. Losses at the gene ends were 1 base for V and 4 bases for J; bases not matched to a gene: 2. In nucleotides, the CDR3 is TGTGCCAGCAGCTTAGGAGGACTAGCGGGATACGAGCAGTACTTC. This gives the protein CASSLGGLAGYEQYF.

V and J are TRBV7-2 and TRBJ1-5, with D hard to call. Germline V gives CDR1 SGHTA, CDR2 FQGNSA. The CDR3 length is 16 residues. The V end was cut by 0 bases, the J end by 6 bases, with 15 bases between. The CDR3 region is CASSLAGGNTAQPQHF. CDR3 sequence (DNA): TGTGCCAGCAGCTTAGCGGGAGGGAACACTGCTCAGCCCCAGCATTTT.

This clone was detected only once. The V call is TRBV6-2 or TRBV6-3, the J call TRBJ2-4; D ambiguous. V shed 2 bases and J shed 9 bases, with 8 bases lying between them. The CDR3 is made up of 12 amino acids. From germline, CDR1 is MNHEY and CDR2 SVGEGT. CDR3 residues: CASSYVASIQYF. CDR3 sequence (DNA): TGTGCCAGCAGTTACGTGGCCAGCATTCAGTACTTC.

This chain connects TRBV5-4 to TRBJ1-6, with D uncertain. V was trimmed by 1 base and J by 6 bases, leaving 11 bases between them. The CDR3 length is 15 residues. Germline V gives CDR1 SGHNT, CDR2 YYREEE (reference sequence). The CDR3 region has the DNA TGTGCCAGCAGCTTGTCTCAGGTGTCTAATTCACCCCTCCACTTT. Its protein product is CASSLSQVSNSPLHF. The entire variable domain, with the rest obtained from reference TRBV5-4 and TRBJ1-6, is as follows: ETGVTQSPTHLIKTRGQQVTLRCSSQSGHNTVSWYQQALGQGPQFIFQYYREEENGRGNFPPRFSGLQFPNYSSELNVNALELDDSALYLCASSLSQVSNSPLHFGNGTRLTVT.

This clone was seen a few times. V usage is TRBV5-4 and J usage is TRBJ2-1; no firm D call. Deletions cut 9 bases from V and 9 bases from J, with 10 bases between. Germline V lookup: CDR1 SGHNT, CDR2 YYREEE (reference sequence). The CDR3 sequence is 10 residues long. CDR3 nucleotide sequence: TGTGCCACGCGCATCTCTGAGCAGTTCTTC. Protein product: CATRISEQFF.

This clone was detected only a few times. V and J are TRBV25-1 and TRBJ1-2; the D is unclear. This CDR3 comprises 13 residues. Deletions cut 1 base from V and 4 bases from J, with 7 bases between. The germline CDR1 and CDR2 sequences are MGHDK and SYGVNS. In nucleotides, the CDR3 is TGTGCCAGCAGTGAATTCATCAGCTATGGCTACACCTTC. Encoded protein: CASSEFISYGYTF.

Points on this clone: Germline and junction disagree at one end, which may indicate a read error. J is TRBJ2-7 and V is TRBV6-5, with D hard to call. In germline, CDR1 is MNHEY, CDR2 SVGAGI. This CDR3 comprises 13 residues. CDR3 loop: CASRYLADYEQYF. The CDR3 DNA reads TGTGCCAGCAGGTACTTAGCAGACTACGAGCAGTACTTC.